The 16 T cell receptor beta chains presented below share a single source sample, sequenced in a study of blood T cell repertoires in COVID-19. Using immunoSEQ multiplex PCR, the repertoire was profiled, and TCRdb retains in-frame clones only, with some absent. The sample comprises about 380,000 clones, around nine tenths of which are singletons, and 1.2% rests with the top ten. Sequencing was carried out using PBMCs or T cells enriched from blood (not recorded which). All receptors derive from a woman aged 18-29 years who had recovered from COVID-19.

The chain employs TRBV10-3 and TRBJ1-1; D is unresolved. The CDR3 is 14 amino acids. Germline lookup yields CDR1 ENHRY and CDR2 SYGVKD. The V and J ends lost 3 bases and 1 base respectively, with 9 bases between them. CDR3 bases: TGTGCCATCAGTGAAGGCGGGGAGAACACTGAAGCTTTCTTT. It is translated as CAISEGGENTEAFF.

V gene TRBV5-6 combines with J gene TRBJ1-5; no reliable D call. V was shortened by 3 bases and J by 6 bases, with 19 bases between the two germline ends. The CDR3 is 16 amino acids. CDR1 is SGHDT, CDR2 YYEEEE, per germline. The CDR3 DNA is TGTGCCAGCAGCTCCGGACCCGAGACGGGAGGTCAGCCCCAGCATTTT. It codes for CASSSGPETGGQPQHF.

This clone was seen once. The chain combines TRBV7-9 with TRBJ1-1; a possible D gene is TRBD1 (6 bases). This CDR3 region has 12 residues. CDR1 and CDR2 (germline): SEHNR, FQNEAQ (reference sequence). Trimming left V 5 bases short and J 7 bases short, with 11 bases between. The CDR3 spells CASSPGQIEAFF. The CDR3 DNA reads as TGTGCCAGCAGCCCAGGACAGATTGAAGCTTTCTTT. The variable domain in full, completed from reference TRBV7-9 and TRBJ1-1, reads DTGVSQNPRHKITKRGQNVTFRCDPISEHNRLYWYRQTLGQGPEFLTYFQNEAQLEKSRLLSDRFSAERPKGSFSTLEIQRTEQGDSAMYLCASSPGQIEAFFGQGTRLTVV.

The chain recombines TRBV29-1 with TRBJ1-2, with 7 positions matching TRBD1. There are 13 residues in the CDR3. Unmatched junction bases numbered 6, after V lost 4 bases and J lost 4 bases. The germline gives CDR1 SQVTM, CDR2 ANQGSEA. DNA for the CDR3: TGCAGCGTTGGGGGACAGCAGACCTATGGCTACACCTTC. Its protein is CSVGGQQTYGYTF.

A note on this clone: The junction departs from germline at one end; a sequencing error may be responsible. V gene TRBV7-7 combines with J gene TRBJ2-1; D perhaps matches TRBD2 (6 bases). The germline CDR1 and CDR2 sequences are SSHAT and FNYEAQ (reference sequence). The CDR3 totals 15 residues. As DNA, the CDR3 is TGTGCTAGCAGCTTAGGCGGGGCCTCCTTCAATGAGCAGTTCTTC. As protein: CASSLGGASFNEQFF.

The rearrangement uses TRBV19 and TRBJ1-3; D unclear. Per germline, CDR1 LNHDA and CDR2 SQIVND (reference sequence). Deletions cut 7 bases from V and 0 bases from J, with 13 bases between. The CDR3 length is 15 residues. CDR3 in amino acids: CASTESHYSGNTIYF. For the CDR3, the DNA is TGTGCCAGTACGGAATCTCACTACTCTGGAAACACCATATATTTT. Based on the CDR3 plus reference TRBV19 and TRBJ1-3, the full variable domain is DGGITQSPKYLFRKEGQNVTLSCEQNLNHDAMYWYRQDPGQGLRLIYYSQIVNDFQKGDIAEGYSVSREKKESFPLTVTSAQKNPTAFYLCASTESHYSGNTIYFGEGSWLTVV.

This clone was observed once. The V gene is TRBV6-5, the J gene TRBJ1-2; 10 bases match TRBD1. CDR1 and CDR2 from the germline V gene are MNHEY and SVGAGI. The CDR3 spans 15 residues. Germline trimming cut 4 bases from V and 4 bases from J; bases unmatched to any gene: 6. CDR3 sequence: CASSSRTGGTYGYTF. DNA of the CDR3: TGTGCCAGCAGTTCCCGGACAGGGGGGACCTATGGCTACACCTTC.

CDR3 in DNA: TGTGCCAGCAGTTACACAGAGACAGTAGTGAATGGCTACACCTTC. It translates to CASSYTETVVNGYTF. The chain combines TRBV6-5 with TRBJ1-2, with D maybe TRBD1 (5 bases). Trimming took 2 bases from V and 6 from J, leaving 16 bases between them. The germline V gene has CDR1 MNHEY and CDR2 SVGAGI. The CDR3 totals 15 residues.

The genes are TRBV24-1 and TRBJ2-2; 16 bases line up with TRBD2. Germline V gives CDR1 KGHDR, CDR2 SFDVKD. V shed 3 bases and J 3 bases; nucleotides not matched to a gene: 9. The CDR3 consists of 20 residues. In nucleotides, the CDR3 is TGTGCCACCAGTGATCCGGGGACTAGCGGGGGGGCCTTGGACACCGGGGAGCTGTTTTTT. Translating gives CATSDPGTSGGALDTGELFF.

Worth noting for this clone: Distinct nucleotide sequences in the sample also encode this CDR3. This chain links TRBV5-1 with TRBJ2-5; the match to TRBD1 covers 9 bases. The CDR3 extends over 14 amino acids. The junction had 2 bases not matched to a gene; V was cut back by 4 bases and J by 1 base. In germline, CDR1 is SGHRS, CDR2 YFSETQ. The CDR3 nucleotides read TGCGCCAGCAGCCTGGACAGGGGCCAAGAGACCCAGTACTTC. Translation gives CASSLDRGQETQYF.

The genes are TRBV7-2 and TRBJ1-2; tentatively, D is TRBD1 (5 bases). CDR3 length: 13 residues. Germline CDR1 reads SGHTA; CDR2 reads FQGNSA. V shed 7 bases and J shed 1 base, with 10 bases lying between them. The CDR3 loop is CASTLDINYGYTF. The CDR3 nucleotides are TGTGCCAGCACCTTGGACATTAACTATGGCTACACCTTC.

The chain joins TRBV19 to TRBJ2-4; TRBD1 agrees at 9 bases. This CDR3 region has 15 residues. Trimming cost V 3 bases and J 9 bases; bases outside gene matches: 9. CDR1 and CDR2 from the germline V gene are LNHDA and SQIVND (reference sequence). As DNA, the CDR3 is TGTGCCAGTAGTATTTACTCGGGACAGGGTTTCATTCAGTACTTC. It is translated as CASSIYSGQGFIQYF.

CDR3 sequence (DNA): TGTGCCAGTAGTATGAACGCGGGGGCCCGTACAAACGAGCAGTACTTC. This sequence encodes CASSMNAGARTNEQYF. The rearrangement uses TRBV19 and TRBJ2-7; D perhaps matches TRBD2 (7 bases). This CDR3 region has 16 residues. The germline V gene has CDR1 LNHDA and CDR2 SQIVND (reference sequence). Trimming left V 3 bases short and J 5 bases short, with 20 bases between.

V usage is TRBV20-1 and J usage is TRBJ1-1; unclear D gene. Trimming took off 4 bases at V and 1 base at J, with 4 bases between the two ends. This CDR3 has 11 amino acids. Germline CDR1 DFQATT, CDR2 SNEGSKA (reference sequence). This CDR3 reads CSAKRNTEAFF. CDR3 nucleotide sequence: TGCAGTGCTAAGAGGAACACTGAAGCTTTCTTT.

The chain couples TRBV12-5 to TRBJ1-2; 8 bases agree with TRBD1. The CDR3 loop spans 16 amino acids. Per germline, CDR1 LGHNT and CDR2 FRNRAP. V was clipped by 5 bases and J by 1 base; unmatched bases: 9. CDR3 sequence: CASGGPDRAFNYGYTF. CDR3 nucleotide sequence: TGTGCTAGTGGTGGGCCGGACAGGGCATTTAACTATGGCTACACCTTC.

The chain carries TRBV5-8 and TRBJ1-5; TRBD1 is a possible D gene (5 bases). V lost 2 bases and J 7 bases, leaving 13 bases between the germline ends. The CDR3 contains 14 residues. Germline CDR1 SGHTS, CDR2 YDEGEE. For the CDR3, the DNA is TGTGCCAGCAGCTTCAGAGCAGGGTCGCAGCCCCAGCATTTT. Translated, it gives CASSFRAGSQPQHF.